One TCR beta chain is described in this entry. Its antigen is not identified. Germline and junction disagree at one end, which may indicate a read error. In germline, CDR1 is SGDLS, CDR2 YYNGEE. This CDR3 has 13 residues. The data are from a study of radiation and T cells in renal cell carcinoma. Study-level points and caveats: Only small tumor regions of around 1.1 g were sampled.

Measured with immunoSEQ multiplex PCR; TCRdb has only the in-frame clones, and not every one. The table shows tens of thousands of clones, with 45% to 50% occurring only once. The sample's treatment: 15 Gy SBRT to primary tumor, nephrectomy 4 weeks later. This TCR was sampled from a woman in her forties or fifties with renal cell carcinoma. This rearrangement joins TRBV9 to TRBJ1-2; D possibly corresponds to TRBD1 (5 bases). The material was tumor tissue, obtained from a patient whose treatment included radiotherapy and nephrectomy. CDR3 protein: CASSVVGGDGYTF. CDR3 bases: TGTGCCAGCAGCGTAGTTGGGGGGGATGGTTACACCTTC.